The rows below give T cell receptor beta chains drawn from one sample of a study of T cells in Graves' hyperthyroidism and ophthalmopathy. TCRdb re-called the multiplex PCR reads with MiXCR, one entry per CDR3 protein. The sample has 450,000 to 700,000 distinct CDR3 sequences, just over 45% seen once. The source material was peripheral blood or thyroid tissue (not recorded which). These receptors all stem from a young woman with Graves' hyperthyroidism. The CDR3 runs from the conserved cysteine through the conserved F or W. D genes are given only for firm matches. Size is stated for part of the rows, as once, few or many counts, or as a class when the clone is expanded.

clone size,V gene,D gene,J gene,CDR3 protein,CDR3 DNA
many,TRBV20-1,-,TRBJ2-2,CSAQQWVGGTGELFF,TGCAGTGCCCAACAATGGGTTGGAGGTACCGGGGAGCTGTTTTTT
many,TRBV14,-,TRBJ1-2,CASSQDWSWVGYTF,TGTGCCAGCAGCCAAGATTGGTCGTGGGTTGGCTACACCTTC
-,TRBV7-9,-,TRBJ1-4,CASSQPSGAGNEKLFF,TGTGCCAGCAGCCAACCTTCCGGGGCCGGAAATGAAAAACTGTTTTTT
-,TRBV7-9,-,TRBJ1-2,CASSPARGHYGYTF,TGTGCCAGCAGCCCAGCAAGGGGACACTATGGCTACACCTTC
many,TRBV5-1,-,TRBJ1-1,CASKRGGNTEAFF,TGCGCCAGCAAAAGGGGGGGGAACACTGAAGCTTTCTTT
-,TRBV7-9,TRBD1,TRBJ1-1,CASSFGQGGNTEAFF,TGTGCCAGCAGCTTCGGACAGGGCGGGAACACTGAAGCTTTCTTT
many,TRBV7-2,-,TRBJ1-5,CASSLRMGNQPQHF,TGTGCCAGCAGCTTAAGGATGGGAAATCAGCCCCAGCATTTT
many,TRBV5-1,TRBD2,TRBJ2-7,CASSLVLAGGYEQYF,TGCGCCAGCAGCTTGGTGCTAGCGGGGGGCTACGAGCAGTACTTC
many,TRBV20-1,-,TRBJ1-1,CSARARGSTEAFF,TGCAGTGCTAGGGCCAGGGGAAGTACTGAAGCTTTCTTT
few,TRBV27,-,TRBJ1-1,CASSAGTPTEAFF,TGTGCCAGCAGCGCCGGGACACCAACTGAAGCTTTCTTT
many,TRBV10-3,-,TRBJ2-2,CAISGASDRTNTGELFF,TGTGCCATCAGTGGAGCTAGCGATAGAACGAACACCGGGGAGCTGTTTTTT
many,TRBV6-4,TRBD1,TRBJ1-5,CARLWTGKDQPQHF,TGTGCCAGGTTATGGACAGGGAAGGATCAGCCCCAGCATTTT
-,TRBV2,-,TRBJ1-1,CASSYRDYRQYTEAFF,TGTGCCAGCAGTTACCGGGACTACAGGCAGTACACTGAAGCTTTCTTT
few,TRBV30,-,TRBJ2-7,CAWRYTGTEQYF,TGTGCCTGGAGGTACACAGGGACCGAGCAGTACTTC
-,TRBV24-1,-,TRBJ1-2,CAPAGRTNYGYTF,TGTGCCCCCGCGGGGAGGACTAACTATGGCTACACCTTC
many,TRBV4-2,-,TRBJ1-2,CASSQDVAGNYGYTF,TGTGCCAGCAGCCAAGATGTCGCAGGGAACTATGGCTACACCTTC
-,TRBV15,-,TRBJ1-1,CATSSPQILGNTEAFF,TGTGCCACCAGCAGCCCCCAGATACTGGGGAACACTGAAGCTTTCTTT
many,TRBV25-1,TRBD1,TRBJ1-4,CASSDRGYLGKLFF,TGTGCCAGCAGCGACAGGGGCTATCTTGGAAAACTGTTTTTT
-,TRBV20-1,TRBD1,TRBJ1-1,CSARTGTGGPEAFF,TGCAGTGCTAGAACCGGGACAGGGGGCCCTGAAGCTTTCTTT
-,TRBV29-1,TRBD2,TRBJ2-5,CSLWSGRAGETQYF,TGCAGTTTATGGAGCGGGAGAGCGGGTGAGACCCAGTACTTC